One T cell receptor (beta chain) is described in this entry. The antigen it binds to is not known. There are no base qualities to consult, and no much larger clone falls within one base. The sample originates from a study of multiple sclerosis patients with progressive multifocal leukoencephalopathy (dated by TCRdb to the late 2010s). In the study overall: The study examined peripheral T and B cells of MS patients who developed PML (4 under natalizumab, 1 after alemtuzumab) and treated patients who did not. From before therapy, through 6 and 12 months, up to PML onset, two natalizumab-treated patients who later developed PML were tracked longitudinally. The goal was to find JC virus-specific or public T-cell expansions that arose at the time of PML onset. The full study reports these points: Given the small, descriptive cohort, it remained unclear whether the study findings reflect JC virus infection or general immunocompromise. Although TRB clones above 0.5% frequency turned up only in PML patients, the clones expanded at PML onset were already present before and during natalizumab therapy. Analysis was restricted to peripheral blood, although for natalizumab-associated PML, cerebrospinal fluid or brain lymphocytes might be more informative. When PML developed, no shared TRBV or TRBJ gene usage and no preferred TRBV-TRBJ pairings were found. In most PML patients, lower normalized Shannon entropy suggested less diverse TRB repertoires, while the natalizumab-treated controls had values close to 1.

Between the V and J ends, shortened by 3 bases and 2 bases respectively, the junction contains 7 bases. The germline V gene supplies CDR1 SGHTA and CDR2 FQGNSA. Counted from cysteine to phenylalanine, this CDR3 has 14 amino acids. Kept here is only the CDR3 DNA, which spans 42 bases and is read in frame from base 1. In light of the paper, this sample's time point label describes: time of PML onset. Reading the label with the study, this specimen's treatment or condition is: on natalizumab therapy at sampling. Diagnosis of PML relied on clinical and MRI findings, with confirmation coming from detection of JC virus DNA in cerebrospinal fluid. PML in the natalizumab-treated patients developed after between roughly 15 and 56 months of natalizumab therapy. Interferon beta had previously been received by all listed patients, and all PML patients were female. Blood samples for T3 were taken at PML onset. Ficoll-Hypaque density gradient centrifugation was used to isolate peripheral blood mononuclear cells.

The immunoSEQ two-step multiplex PCR at survey-level depth was used to amplify TRB CDR3 regions from genomic DNA. Each PCR was spiked with synthetic inline TR CDR3 controls spanning all V-J pairings to estimate template counts and remove amplification bias. Reads went through processing to reduce amplification and sequencing bias, and quantification was done against synthetic TR CDR3 analogs. In the authors' own workflow: In ImmunoSEQ Analyzer, raw data were processed so that out-of-frame sequences and CDR3s with stop codons were removed, with gene names following IMGT nomenclature. Normalized Shannon entropy, defined as 1 minus Pielou's evenness, served as the summary measure of repertoire diversity. TRB sequences were considered identical only when V gene, J gene and CDR3 were shared. Public PML clonotypes were defined as CDR3s shared by two or more PML-onset samples but absent from earlier samples, from controls, and from public databases. Positional CDR3 amino acid composition was analyzed in Skylign with the observed count method. The immuneACCESS repertoire file appears here via TCRdb, limited to in-frame rearrangements. These files lack a portion of the clones; in checked studies, under half of the deficit traces to unresolved V genes, and the cause of the others is not known. V and J calls and clone size are given by that table; D and trimming were obtained from the DNA. Within this sample are roughly 34,000 clones, with roughly 87% of them counted one time only. 3.2% of the sample comes from the top ten.

The sequence derives from a human donor with progressive multifocal leukoencephalopathy. The sequencing used PBMCs, collected from a patient treated with natalizumab. The rearrangement joined TRBV7-2 to TRBJ2-2; the D gene lacks a confident call. Read as DNA, the sequence is TGTGCCAGCAGCTTTCAACACAACACCGGGGAGCTGTTTTTT. Its product reads: CASSFQHNTGELFF.